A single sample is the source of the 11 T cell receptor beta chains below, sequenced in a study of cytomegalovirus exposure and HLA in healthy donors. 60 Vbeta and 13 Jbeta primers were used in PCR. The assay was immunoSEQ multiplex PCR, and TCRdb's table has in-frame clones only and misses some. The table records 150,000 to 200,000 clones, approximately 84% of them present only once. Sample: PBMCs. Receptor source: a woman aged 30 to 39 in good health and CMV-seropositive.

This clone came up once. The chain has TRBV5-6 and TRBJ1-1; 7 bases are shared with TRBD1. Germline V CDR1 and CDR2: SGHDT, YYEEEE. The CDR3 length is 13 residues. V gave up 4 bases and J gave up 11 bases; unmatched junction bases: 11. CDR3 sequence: CASSVTGTGGAFF. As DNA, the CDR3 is TGTGCCAGCAGCGTGACAGGGACGGGAGGGGCTTTCTTT.

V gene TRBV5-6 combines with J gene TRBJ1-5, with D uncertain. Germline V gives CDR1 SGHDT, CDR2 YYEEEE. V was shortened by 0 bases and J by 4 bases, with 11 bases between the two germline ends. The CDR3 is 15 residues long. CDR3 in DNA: TGTGCCAGCAGCTTGGGAGGAGGGTGGAATCAGCCCCAGCATTTT. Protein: CASSLGGGWNQPQHF.

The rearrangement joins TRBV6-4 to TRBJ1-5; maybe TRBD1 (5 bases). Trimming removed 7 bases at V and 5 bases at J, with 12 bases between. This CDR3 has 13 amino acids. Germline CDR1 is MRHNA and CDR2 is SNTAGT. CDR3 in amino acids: CASIRAHYQPQHF. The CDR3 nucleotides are TGTGCCAGCATCAGGGCGCATTATCAGCCCCAGCATTTT.

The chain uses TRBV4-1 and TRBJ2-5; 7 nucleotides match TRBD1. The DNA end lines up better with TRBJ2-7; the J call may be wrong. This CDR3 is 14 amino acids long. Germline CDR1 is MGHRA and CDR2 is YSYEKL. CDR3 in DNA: TGCGCCAGCAGCCAAAGACAGGGAGAATACGAGCAGTACTTC. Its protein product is CASSQRQGEYEQYF.

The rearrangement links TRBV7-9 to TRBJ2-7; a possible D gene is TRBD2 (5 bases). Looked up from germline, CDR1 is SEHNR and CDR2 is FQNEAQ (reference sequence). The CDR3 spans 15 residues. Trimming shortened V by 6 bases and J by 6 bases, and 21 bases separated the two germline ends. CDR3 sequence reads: CASSSFRTPSFEQYF. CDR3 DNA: TGTGCCAGCAGTTCATTCCGGACTCCCTCTTTCGAGCAGTACTTC. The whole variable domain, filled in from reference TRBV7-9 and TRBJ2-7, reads DTGVSQNPRHKITKRGQNVTFRCDPISEHNRLYWYRQTLGQGPEFLTYFQNEAQLEKSRLLSDRFSAERPKGSFSTLEIQRTEQGDSAMYLCASSSFRTPSFEQYFGPGTRLTVT.

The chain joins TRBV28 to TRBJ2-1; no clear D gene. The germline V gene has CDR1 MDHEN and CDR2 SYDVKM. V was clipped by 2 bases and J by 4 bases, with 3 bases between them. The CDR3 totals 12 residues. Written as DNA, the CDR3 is TGTGCCAGCAGTTTACTGTACAATGAGCAGTTCTTC. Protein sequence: CASSLLYNEQFF.

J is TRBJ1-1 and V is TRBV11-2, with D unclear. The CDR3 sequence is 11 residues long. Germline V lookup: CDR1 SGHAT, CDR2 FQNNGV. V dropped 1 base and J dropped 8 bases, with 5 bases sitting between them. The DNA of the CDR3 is TGTGCCAGCAGCTTAGCGGGGGAAGCTTTCTTT. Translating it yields CASSLAGEAFF.

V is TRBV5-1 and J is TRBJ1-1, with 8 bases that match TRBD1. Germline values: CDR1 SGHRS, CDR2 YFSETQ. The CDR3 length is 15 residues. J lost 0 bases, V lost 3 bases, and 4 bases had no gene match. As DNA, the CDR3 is TGCGCCAGCAGCTCCGGACAGGGACTGAACACTGAAGCTTTCTTT. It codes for CASSSGQGLNTEAFF.

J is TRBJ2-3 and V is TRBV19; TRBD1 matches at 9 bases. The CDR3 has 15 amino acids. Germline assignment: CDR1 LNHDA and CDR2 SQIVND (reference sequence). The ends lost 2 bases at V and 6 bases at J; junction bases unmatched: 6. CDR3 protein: CASSIHRGRSDTQYF. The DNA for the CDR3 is TGTGCCAGTAGTATACACAGGGGGCGAAGTGATACGCAGTATTTT. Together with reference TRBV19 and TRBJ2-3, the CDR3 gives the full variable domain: DGGITQSPKYLFRKEGQNVTLSCEQNLNHDAMYWYRQDPGQGLRLIYYSQIVNDFQKGDIAEGYSVSREKKESFPLTVTSAQKNPTAFYLCASSIHRGRSDTQYFGPGTRLTVL.

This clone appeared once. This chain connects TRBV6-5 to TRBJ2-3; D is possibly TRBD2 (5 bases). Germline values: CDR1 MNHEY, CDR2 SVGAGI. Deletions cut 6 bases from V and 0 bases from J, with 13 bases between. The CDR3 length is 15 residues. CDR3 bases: TGTGCCAGCAGCAGCCGGATAGCGAGCACAGATACGCAGTATTTT. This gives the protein CASSSRIASTDTQYF.

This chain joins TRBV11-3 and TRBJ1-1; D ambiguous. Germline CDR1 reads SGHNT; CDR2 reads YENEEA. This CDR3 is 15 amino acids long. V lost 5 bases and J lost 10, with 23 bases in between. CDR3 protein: CASSPNDGELNAAFF. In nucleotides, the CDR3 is TGTGCCAGCAGCCCAAATGACGGGGAACTTAACGCAGCTTTCTTT.